The 13 T cell receptor beta chains below were found in one sample sequenced in a study of T-cell memory formation after mild COVID-19. TCRdb passed the 5' RACE reads through MiXCR, listing each CDR3 protein once. The sample has roughly 500,000 distinct CDR3 sequences; around 21% are singletons. Sequencing was performed on PBMCs or a T cell subset sorted from them (not recorded which). Source of these receptors: an adult woman who had mild COVID-19 (a few samples of this study predate the infection). Cell type and time point are not known.

The gene calls are TRBV7-2 and TRBJ2-1; TRBD1 might be the D (6 bases). The CDR3 contains 13 residues. Trimming removed 5 bases from V and 6 bases from J, with 11 bases in between. The V gene's germline CDR1 is SGHTA and CDR2 FQGNSA. The CDR3 nucleotides read TGTGCCAGCAGCGTCTACAGGGTCAATGAGCAGTTCTTC. This translates into CASSVYRVNEQFF.

This clonotype was seen a few times. The gene calls are TRBV7-6 and TRBJ2-7; D is perhaps TRBD1 (7 bases). Trimming left V 5 bases short and J 5 bases short, with 16 bases between. Germline V gives CDR1 SGHVS, CDR2 FNYEAQ. The CDR3 runs 14 residues. In nucleotides, the CDR3 is TGTGCCAGCAGCCCGACAGGGTGGGGGGACGAGCAGTACTTC. Encoded protein: CASSPTGWGDEQYF.

This clonotype has only a few counts. The gene calls are TRBV27 and TRBJ2-7; D not certain. The length of the CDR3 is 17 residues. Germline assignment: CDR1 MNHEY and CDR2 SMNVEV (reference sequence). The V and J ends lost 5 bases and 0 bases respectively, with 20 bases between them. The CDR3 nucleotides are TGTGCCAGCAGTGTTGTGCCAAGCGCCCACAGCTCCTACGAGCAGTACTTC. Its protein product is CASSVVPSAHSSYEQYF.

The chain couples TRBV14 to TRBJ2-2; D gene ambiguous. CDR1 and CDR2 from the germline V gene are SGHDN and FVKESK. The V and J ends lost 10 bases and 0 bases respectively, with 12 bases between them. The CDR3 totals 14 residues. The CDR3 sequence: CATRRSTNTGELFF. The CDR3 nucleotides read TGTGCCACCCGCCGGAGTACGAACACCGGGGAGCTGTTTTTT.

This sequence joins TRBV7-9 and TRBJ1-4; D is ambiguous. Germline V lookup: CDR1 SEHNR, CDR2 FQNEAQ (reference sequence). V was shortened by 2 bases and J by 8 bases, with 12 bases between the two germline ends. CDR3 length: 14 amino acids. Here the CDR3 reads CASSLMGRREKLFF. As DNA, the CDR3 is TGTGCCAGCAGCTTAATGGGGAGGCGGGAAAAACTGTTTTTT.

The V call is TRBV20-1, the J call TRBJ2-7; 7 nucleotides agree with TRBD1. With 4 bases clipped from V and 3 bases from J, the junction kept 12 bases outside the gene matches. Germline V gene lookup returns CDR1 DFQATT and CDR2 SNEGSKA (reference sequence). This CDR3 is built from 15 residues. The DNA for the CDR3 is TGCAGTGCTAAGAATCCCGGGACAGTGGTCTACGAGCAGTACTTC. It codes for CSAKNPGTVVYEQYF.

The V gene is TRBV7-3, the J gene TRBJ1-1, with unresolved D. Germline V gene sequence: CDR1 SGHTA, CDR2 FQGTGA. CDR3 length: 13 amino acids. V lost 4 bases, J lost 5 bases, and 11 bases lay in between. CDR3 DNA: TGTGCCAGCAGCTCCCCCGGACGGACTGAAGCTTTCTTT. Translation: CASSSPGRTEAFF.

Many counts were recorded for this clonotype. The chain has TRBV20-1 and TRBJ2-3; TRBD2 agrees at 8 bases. The V gene end was trimmed by 1 base and the J gene end by 3 bases; junction bases not matched to a gene: 9. CDR1 DFQATT and CDR2 SNEGSKA come from the germline V gene (reference sequence). CDR3 size: 16 residues. DNA of the CDR3: TGCAGTGCTAGAGGTTTTGGCGGACTAGCTACAGATACGCAGTATTTT. Residues: CSARGFGGLATDTQYF.

The gene calls are TRBV2 and TRBJ1-2; perhaps TRBD1 as D (5 bases). With 9 bases removed from V and 7 bases from J, the gap between germline ends came to 21 bases. CDR3 length equals 14 residues. In germline, CDR1 is SNHLY, CDR2 FYNNEI. CDR3 DNA: TGTGCCAGGACGGGCAGGCCGGGGACGGGTGGCTACACCTTC. Amino acids: CARTGRPGTGGYTF.

This clonotype was found a few times. The J gene is TRBJ1-6, the V gene TRBV4-1; D perhaps matches TRBD1 (5 bases). From germline, CDR1 is MGHRA and CDR2 YSYEKL. V was pared by 4 bases and J by 7 bases, with 23 bases between. This CDR3 is 18 amino acids long. CDR3 loop: CASSPGGDLTQANSPLHF. In nucleotides, the CDR3 is TGCGCCAGCAGCCCAGGTGGGGACTTGACACAAGCAAATTCACCCCTCCACTTT.

As DNA, the CDR3 is TGCAGTGCCAGACTAGCGGGGCTGTACGAGCAGTACTTC. Translating gives CSARLAGLYEQYF. The rearrangement joins TRBV20-1 to TRBJ2-7, with 11 bases aligning to TRBD2. The ends lost 6 bases at V and 4 bases at J; junction bases unmatched: 5. The CDR3 runs to 13 residues. Germline V CDR1 and CDR2: DFQATT, SNEGSKA (reference sequence).

J is TRBJ2-7 and V is TRBV25-1, with D possibly TRBD2 on 6 matching bases. V was trimmed by 5 bases and J by 5 bases, leaving 13 bases between them. The CDR3 is 13 residues long. CDR1 is MGHDK and CDR2 is SYGVNS in the germline V gene. The CDR3 loop reads CASSNRESDEQYF. CDR3 sequence (DNA): TGTGCCAGCAGTAACCGGGAGAGCGACGAGCAGTACTTC.

This clonotype was detected a few times. The chain links TRBV12-3 or TRBV12-4 to TRBJ1-2; 7 nucleotides match TRBD1. The CDR3 sequence is 14 residues long. Unmatched junction bases numbered 6, after V lost 6 bases and J lost 2 bases. CDR3 region: CASRYRGSNYGYTF. DNA for the CDR3: TGTGCCAGCAGGTACAGGGGTTCCAACTATGGCTACACCTTC.